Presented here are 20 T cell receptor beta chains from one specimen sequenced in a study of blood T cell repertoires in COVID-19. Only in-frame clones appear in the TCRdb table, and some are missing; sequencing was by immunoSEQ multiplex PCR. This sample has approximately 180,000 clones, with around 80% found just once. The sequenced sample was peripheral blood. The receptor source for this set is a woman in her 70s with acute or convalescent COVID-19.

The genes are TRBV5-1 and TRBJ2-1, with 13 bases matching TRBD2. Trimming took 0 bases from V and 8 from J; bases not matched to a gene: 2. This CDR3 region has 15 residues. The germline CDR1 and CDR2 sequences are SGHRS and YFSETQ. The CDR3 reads CASSLALAGGHEQFF. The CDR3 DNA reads TGCGCCAGCAGCTTGGCACTAGCGGGGGGGCATGAGCAGTTCTTC. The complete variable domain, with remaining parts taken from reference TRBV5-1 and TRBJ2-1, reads KAGVTQTPRYLIKTRGQQVTLSCSPISGHRSVSWYQQTPGQGLQFLFEYFSETQRNKGNFPGRFSGRQFSNSRSEMNVSTLELGDSALYLCASSLALAGGHEQFFGPGTRLTVL.

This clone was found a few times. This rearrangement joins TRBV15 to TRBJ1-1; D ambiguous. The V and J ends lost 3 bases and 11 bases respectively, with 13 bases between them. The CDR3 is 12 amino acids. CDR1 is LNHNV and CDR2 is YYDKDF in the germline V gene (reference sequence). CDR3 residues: CATSSNSVAAFF. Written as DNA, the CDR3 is TGTGCCACCAGCAGCAACAGTGTAGCGGCTTTCTTT.

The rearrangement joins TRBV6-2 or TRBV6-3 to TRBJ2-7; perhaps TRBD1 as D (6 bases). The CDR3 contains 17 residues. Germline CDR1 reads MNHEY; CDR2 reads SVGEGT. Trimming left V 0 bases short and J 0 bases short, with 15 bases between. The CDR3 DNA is TGTGCCAGCAGTTACTCGGCAGGGGACCCCCTCTCCTACGAGCAGTACTTC. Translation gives CASSYSAGDPLSYEQYF.

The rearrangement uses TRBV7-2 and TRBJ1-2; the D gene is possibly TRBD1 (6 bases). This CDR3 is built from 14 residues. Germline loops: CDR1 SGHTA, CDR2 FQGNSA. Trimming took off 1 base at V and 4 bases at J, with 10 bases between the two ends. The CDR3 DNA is TGTGCCAGCAGCTTAGACCAGGGGCCCTATGGCTACACCTTC. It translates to CASSLDQGPYGYTF.

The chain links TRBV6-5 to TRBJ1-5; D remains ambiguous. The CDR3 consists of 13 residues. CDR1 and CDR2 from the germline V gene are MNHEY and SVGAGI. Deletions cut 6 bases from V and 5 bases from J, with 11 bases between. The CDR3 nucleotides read TGTGCCAGCAGCTCGGAACGGGATCAGCCCCAGCATTTT. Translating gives CASSSERDQPQHF.

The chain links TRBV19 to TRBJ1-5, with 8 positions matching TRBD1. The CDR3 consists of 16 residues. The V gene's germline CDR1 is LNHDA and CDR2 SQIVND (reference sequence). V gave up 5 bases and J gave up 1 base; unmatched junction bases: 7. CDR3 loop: CASSAAGGTSNQPQHF. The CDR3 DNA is TGTGCCAGTAGTGCCGCAGGGGGCACAAGCAATCAGCCCCAGCATTTT.

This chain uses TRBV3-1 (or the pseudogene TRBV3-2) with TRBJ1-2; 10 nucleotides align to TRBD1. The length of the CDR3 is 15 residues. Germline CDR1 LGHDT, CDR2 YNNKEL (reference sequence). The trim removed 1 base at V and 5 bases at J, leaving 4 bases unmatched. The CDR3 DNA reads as TGTGCCAGCAGCCAAGGGGGACAGGGGCATTATGGCTACACCTTC. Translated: CASSQGGQGHYGYTF.

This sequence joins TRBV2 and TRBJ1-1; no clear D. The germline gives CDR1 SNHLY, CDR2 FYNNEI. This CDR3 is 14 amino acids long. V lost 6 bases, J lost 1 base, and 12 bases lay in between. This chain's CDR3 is CASSPETENTEAFF. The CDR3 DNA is TGTGCCAGCAGCCCTGAAACAGAGAACACTGAAGCTTTCTTT. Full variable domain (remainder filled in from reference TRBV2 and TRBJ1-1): EPEVTQTPSHQVTQMGQEVILRCVPISNHLYFYWYRQILGQKVEFLVSFYNNEISEKSEIFDDQFSVERPDGSNFTLKIRSTKLEDSAMYFCASSPETENTEAFFGQGTRLTVV.

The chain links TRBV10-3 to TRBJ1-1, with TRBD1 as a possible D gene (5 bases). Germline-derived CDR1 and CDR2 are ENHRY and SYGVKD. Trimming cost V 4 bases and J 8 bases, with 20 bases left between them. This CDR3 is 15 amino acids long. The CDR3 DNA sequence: TGTGCCATCAGTGGATCGGTAGACGTTTCAGGGGAAGCTTTCTTT. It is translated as CAISGSVDVSGEAFF.

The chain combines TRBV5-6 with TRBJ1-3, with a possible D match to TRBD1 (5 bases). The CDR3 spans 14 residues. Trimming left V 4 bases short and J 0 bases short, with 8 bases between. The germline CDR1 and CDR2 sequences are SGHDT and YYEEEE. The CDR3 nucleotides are TGTGCCAGCAGCGACAGTAGCTCTGGAAACACCATATATTTT. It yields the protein CASSDSSSGNTIYF.

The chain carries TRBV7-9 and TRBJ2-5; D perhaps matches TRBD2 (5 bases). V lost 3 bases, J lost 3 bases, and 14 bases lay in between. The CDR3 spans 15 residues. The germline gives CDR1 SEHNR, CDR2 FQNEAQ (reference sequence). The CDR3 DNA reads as TGTGCCAGCAGCTTGACAAGGGCAGCGGAAGAGACCCAGTACTTC. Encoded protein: CASSLTRAAEETQYF.

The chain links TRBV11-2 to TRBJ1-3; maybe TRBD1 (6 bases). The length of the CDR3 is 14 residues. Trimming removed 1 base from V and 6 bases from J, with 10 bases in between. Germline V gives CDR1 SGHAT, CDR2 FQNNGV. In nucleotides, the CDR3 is TGTGCCAGCAGCTTAGGAAACAGGGAAAACACCATATATTTT. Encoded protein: CASSLGNRENTIYF.

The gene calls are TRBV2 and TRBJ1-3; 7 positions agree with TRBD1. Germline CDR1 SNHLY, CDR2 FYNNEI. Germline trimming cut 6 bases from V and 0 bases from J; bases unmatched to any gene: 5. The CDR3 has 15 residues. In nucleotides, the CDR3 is TGTGCCAGCAGCGTAGCAGGGGGCTCTGGAAACACCATATATTTT. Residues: CASSVAGGSGNTIYF.

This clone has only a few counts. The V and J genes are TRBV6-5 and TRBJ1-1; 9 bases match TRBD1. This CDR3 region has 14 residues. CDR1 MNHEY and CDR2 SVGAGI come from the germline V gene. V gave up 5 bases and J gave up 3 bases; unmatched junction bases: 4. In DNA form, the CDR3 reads TGTGCCAGCAGTACCGACAGGGGGGACACTGAAGCTTTCTTT. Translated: CASSTDRGDTEAFF.

The CDR3 sequence: CASTSTTQGNYGYTF. The DNA of the CDR3 is TGCGCCAGCACCTCCACCACACAGGGGAACTATGGCTACACCTTC. The chain has TRBV4-1 and TRBJ1-2, with 7 bases fitting TRBD1. CDR1 is MGHRA and CDR2 is YSYEKL in the germline V gene. V lost 7 bases and J lost 2; bases outside the gene matches: 10. This CDR3 is built from 15 residues.

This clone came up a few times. DNA for the CDR3: TGTGCCAGCAGCCAAGCACAGGGTTTTAGCACTGAAGCTTTCTTT. Its protein is CASSQAQGFSTEAFF. The chain employs TRBV3-1 (or the pseudogene TRBV3-2) and TRBJ1-1; D is perhaps TRBD1 (6 bases). This CDR3 is built from 15 residues. CDR1 and CDR2 from the germline V gene are LGHDT and YNNKEL (reference sequence). V shed 1 base and J shed 4 bases, with 13 bases lying between them.

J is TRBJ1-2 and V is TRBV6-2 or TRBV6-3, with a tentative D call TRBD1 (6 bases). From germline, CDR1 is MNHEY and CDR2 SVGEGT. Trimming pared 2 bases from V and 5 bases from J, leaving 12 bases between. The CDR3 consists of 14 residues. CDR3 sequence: CASSYPTGWYGYTF. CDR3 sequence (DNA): TGTGCCAGCAGTTACCCCACAGGGTGGTATGGCTACACCTTC.

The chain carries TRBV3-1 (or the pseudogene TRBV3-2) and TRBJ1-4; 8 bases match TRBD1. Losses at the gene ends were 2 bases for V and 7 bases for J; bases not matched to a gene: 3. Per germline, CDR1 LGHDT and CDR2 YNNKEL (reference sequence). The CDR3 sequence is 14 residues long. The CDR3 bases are TGTGCCAGCAGCCAACAGGGGGCGGGTGAAAAACTGTTTTTT. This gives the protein CASSQQGAGEKLFF.

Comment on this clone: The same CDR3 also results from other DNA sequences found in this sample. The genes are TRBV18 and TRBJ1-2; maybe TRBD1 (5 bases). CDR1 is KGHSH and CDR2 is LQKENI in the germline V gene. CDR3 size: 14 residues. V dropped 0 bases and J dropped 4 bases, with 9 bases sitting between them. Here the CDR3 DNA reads TGTGCCAGCTCACCACCGTCTAGGGGCTATGGCTACACCTTC. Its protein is CASSPPSRGYGYTF.

This CDR3 is CASSLRAGGIADTQYF. The CDR3 nucleotides are TGCGCCAGCAGCTTAAGGGCAGGGGGAATCGCAGATACGCAGTATTTT. The genes are TRBV5-1 and TRBJ2-3; 7 bases match TRBD1. The CDR3 length is 16 residues. Germline-derived CDR1 and CDR2 are SGHRS and YFSETQ. V dropped 2 bases and J dropped 4; count of bases not matched to a gene: 10.